The clone carrying this T cell receptor beta chain was counted ten times or more. The V gene's germline CDR1 is SGHVS and CDR2 FNYEAQ. Trimming pared 2 bases from V and 5 bases from J, leaving 12 bases between. The length of the CDR3 is 15 residues. Source material was 2 million unsorted PBMCs, stored at -80 °C in RNAlater. TCRdb re-analysed the 5' RACE reads in MiXCR, keeping a single row per CDR3 protein. Counted here are roughly 75,000 distinct CDR3 sequences, just over 2.5% occurring once; the ten biggest clones make up 1.1%. This sample was taken from a study of neurological immune-mediated disorders.

The chain combines TRBV7-6 with TRBJ2-2, with D hard to call. Sequenced sample: PBMCs. The sequence derives from a woman aged 25 to 39 with multiple sclerosis. Written as DNA, the CDR3 is TGTGCCAGCAGCTTACGTTCCCTAGGAACCGGGGAGCTGTTTTTT. Its protein is CASSLRSLGTGELFF.